The rows below give T cell receptor beta chains drawn from one sample of a study of blood T cell repertoires in COVID-19. Profiling relied on immunoSEQ multiplex PCR, and the TCRdb table lists in-frame clones only, not all of them. The profile shows around 200,000 clones, about 88% of them singletons. Input material: peripheral blood. The receptors here all came from a man aged 40-55 years with active or convalescent COVID-19. Both conserved end residues are part of each CDR3.

V gene	J gene	CDR3 protein
TRBV27	TRBJ2-3	CASSLGQGRLTDTQYF
TRBV5-1	TRBJ2-7	CASSLGQSPLEQYF
TRBV7-9	TRBJ1-1	CASSPTGPEAFF
TRBV4-1	TRBJ1-1	CASSPSLGPLNTEAFF
TRBV9	TRBJ2-1	CASSVGGTGGFEQFF
TRBV7-2	TRBJ2-1	CASKLAPSYNEQFF
TRBV28	TRBJ1-5	CASSLRPEVQPQHF
TRBV4-1	TRBJ2-7	CASSQEYRGPSYEQYF
TRBV27	TRBJ1-2	CASTQRLGLYGYTF
TRBV9	TRBJ2-1	CASSVEGNEQFF